Sequencing of this T cell receptor beta chain was carried out in a study of blood T cell repertoires in COVID-19. Looking at the study overall: There were acute and convalescent COVID-19 samples, and they came from the United States, Italy and Spain.

Unmatched junction bases numbered 6, after V lost 6 bases and J lost 3 bases. The germline V gene has CDR1 MNHEY and CDR2 SVGAGI. There are 14 residues in the CDR3. Authors' methods: Estimation of nucleated cell counts was performed using reference gene primer amplification. Assay used: immunoSEQ multiplex PCR; TCRdb lists only in-frame clones, some missing. D and trimming were read from the DNA, whereas the V and J calls and clone size are those reported in that table. Among about 280,000 clones listed, around nine tenths were seen once. The receptor comes from a man aged 50-60 years with acute or convalescent COVID-19. This rearrangement joins TRBV6-5 to TRBJ1-2, with 8 bases aligning to TRBD1. The sequencing sample was made of peripheral blood. The CDR3 loop is CASRAGGAYYGYTF. CDR3 in DNA: TGTGCCAGCAGAGCAGGGGGCGCGTACTATGGCTACACCTTC.